This T cell receptor beta chain was obtained from a study of blood T cell repertoires in COVID-19. As for the study in general: Researchers got acute and convalescent COVID-19 samples from the United States, Italy and Spain.

Enrolment of Seattle patients took place during active infection, and they were followed longitudinally. Trimming took 0 bases from V and 0 from J, leaving 16 bases between them. The CDR3 is 18 residues long. Germline V gene data show CDR1 as SGDLS and CDR2 as YYNGEE. Study processing details: Reference gene primer amplification gave estimated nucleated cell counts. Profiled with immunoSEQ multiplex PCR; TCRdb holds only in-frame clones, not every one. That table furnishes V, J and clone size, whereas the DNA furnished D and trimming. Of about 200,000 clones in the sample, 70% to 90% were seen once. The sequence derives from a person aged 65 to 79 with COVID-19, enrolled during active disease. Sequencing was carried out using peripheral blood. J is TRBJ1-3 and V is TRBV9, with D tentatively TRBD1 (5 bases). In nucleotides, the CDR3 is TGTGCCAGCAGCGTAGCGGGCGCAGGGCCAATCTCTGGAAACACCATATATTTT. Encoded protein: CASSVAGAGPISGNTIYF.